This TCR beta chain comes out of a study of T cell repertoires in cytomegalovirus infection. Study background: Indications of both CMV infection and matching HLA type were provided by public TCR beta signatures.

TCRdb reprocessed the reads via MiXCR and lists one record per CDR3 protein. Among around 71,000 distinct CDR3 sequences, 20% were seen once, and the ten largest hold about 63%. This CDR3 comprises 11 residues. Germline V lookup: CDR1 MNHEY, CDR2 SMNVEV (reference sequence). V gave up 5 bases and J gave up 9 bases, with 11 bases separating them. Study conclusions and caveats: Frequencies of public TCR beta families were cumulated, and this identified carriers of CMV plus the relevant HLA. Clonotype analysis showed dominance of the ex vivo response by HLA-C-restricted CMV-specific TCR beta clonotypes.

This clonotype was seen more than once but under ten times. Its target is unknown. The sequence came from a human donor in good health (CMV status not recorded). Some clones in this sample may be carry-over from other donors' samples. This sample comprised CD8+ T cells from cultured PBMCs, obtained from culture after CMV antigen stimulation. The chain couples TRBV27 to TRBJ2-7; a possible D gene is TRBD1 (6 bases). CDR3 protein: CASSTATGQYF. CDR3 sequence (DNA): TGTGCCAGCAGTACCGCGACAGGGCAGTACTTC.